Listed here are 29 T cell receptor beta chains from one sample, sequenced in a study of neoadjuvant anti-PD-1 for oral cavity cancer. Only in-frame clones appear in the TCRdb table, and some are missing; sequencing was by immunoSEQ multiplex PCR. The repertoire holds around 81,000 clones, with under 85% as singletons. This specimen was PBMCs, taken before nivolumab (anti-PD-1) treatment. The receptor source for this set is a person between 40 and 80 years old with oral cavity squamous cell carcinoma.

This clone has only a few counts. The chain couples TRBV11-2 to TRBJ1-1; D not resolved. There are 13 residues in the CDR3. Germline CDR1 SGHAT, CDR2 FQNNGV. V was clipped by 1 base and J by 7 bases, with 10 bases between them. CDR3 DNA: TGTGCCAGCAGCTTAGGCCAACTGATTGAAGCTTTCTTT. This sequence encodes CASSLGQLIEAFF.

CDR3 in DNA: TGTGCCAGCAGCCCGTTGGGAGCGGGGGACTACAATGAGCAGTTCTTC. It encodes CASSPLGAGDYNEQFF. The chain carries TRBV11-3 and TRBJ2-1; TRBD2 agrees at 8 bases. V shed 5 bases, J shed 3 bases, and the junction held 9 bases outside the gene matches. CDR1 is SGHNT and CDR2 is YENEEA in the germline V gene. The CDR3 totals 16 residues. Complete variable domain (other parts from reference TRBV11-3 and TRBJ2-1): EAGVVQSPRYKIIEKKQPVAFWCNPISGHNTLYWYLQNLGQGPELLIRYENEEAVDDSQLPKDRFSAERLKGVDSTLKIQPAELGDSAVYLCASSPLGAGDYNEQFFGPGTRLTVL.

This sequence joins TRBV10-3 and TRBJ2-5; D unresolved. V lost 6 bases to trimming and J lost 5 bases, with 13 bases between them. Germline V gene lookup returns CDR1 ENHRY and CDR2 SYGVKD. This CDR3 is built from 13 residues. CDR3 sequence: CAISRASAETQYF. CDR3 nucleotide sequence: TGTGCCATCAGCCGGGCTTCGGCGGAGACCCAGTACTTC.

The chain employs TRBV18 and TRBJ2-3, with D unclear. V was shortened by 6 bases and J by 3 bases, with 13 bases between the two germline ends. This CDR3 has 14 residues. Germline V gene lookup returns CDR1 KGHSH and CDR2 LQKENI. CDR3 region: CASSFTEKTDTQYF. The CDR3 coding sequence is TGTGCCAGCTCGTTTACAGAGAAAACAGATACGCAGTATTTT.

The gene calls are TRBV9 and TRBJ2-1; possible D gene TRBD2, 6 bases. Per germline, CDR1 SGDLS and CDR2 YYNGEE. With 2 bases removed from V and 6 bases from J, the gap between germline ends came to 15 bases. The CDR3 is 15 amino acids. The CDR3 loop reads CASSVGLHSTNEQFF. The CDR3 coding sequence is TGTGCCAGCAGCGTGGGACTCCACAGTACCAATGAGCAGTTCTTC.

CDR3 region: CASGPPGTGGRQPQHF. CDR3 nucleotide sequence: TGTGCCAGCGGGCCCCCGGGAACAGGGGGACGACAGCCCCAGCATTTT. This rearrangement joins TRBV5-6 to TRBJ1-5; 8 nucleotides match TRBD1. Germline V gives CDR1 SGHDT, CDR2 YYEEEE. CDR3 size: 16 residues. After removal of 7 bases from V and 7 bases from J, the junction contained 16 bases not matched to a gene.

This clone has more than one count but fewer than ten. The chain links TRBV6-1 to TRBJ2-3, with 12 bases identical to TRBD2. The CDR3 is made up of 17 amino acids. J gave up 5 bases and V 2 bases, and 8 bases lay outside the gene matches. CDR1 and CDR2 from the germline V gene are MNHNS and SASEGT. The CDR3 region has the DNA TGTGCCAGCAGTGAAAGCGCGAGACTAGCGGGAGAAGATACGCAGTATTTT. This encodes CASSESARLAGEDTQYF.

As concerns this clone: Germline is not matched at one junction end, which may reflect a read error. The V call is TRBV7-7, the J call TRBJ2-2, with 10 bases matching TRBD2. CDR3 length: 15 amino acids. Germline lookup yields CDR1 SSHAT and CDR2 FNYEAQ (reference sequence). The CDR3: CASSLAGGRSGELFF. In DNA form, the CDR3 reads TGTGCTAGCAGCTTAGCGGGAGGCAGGTCCGGGGAGCTGTTTTTT.

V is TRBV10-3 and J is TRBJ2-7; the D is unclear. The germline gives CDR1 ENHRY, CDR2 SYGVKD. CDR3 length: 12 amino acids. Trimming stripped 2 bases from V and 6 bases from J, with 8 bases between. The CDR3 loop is CAISEQDREQYF. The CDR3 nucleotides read TGTGCCATCAGTGAGCAGGACCGCGAGCAGTACTTC.

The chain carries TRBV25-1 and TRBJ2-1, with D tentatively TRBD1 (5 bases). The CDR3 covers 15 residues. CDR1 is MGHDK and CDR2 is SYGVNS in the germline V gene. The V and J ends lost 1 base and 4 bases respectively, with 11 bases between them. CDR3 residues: CASSESGQPYNEQFF. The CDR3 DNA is TGTGCCAGCAGTGAATCAGGGCAACCGTACAATGAGCAGTTCTTC.

The CDR3 reads CASRFTGGAEETQYF. The CDR3, as DNA: TGTGCCAGCAGGTTTACAGGGGGCGCCGAGGAGACCCAGTACTTC. This chain joins TRBV11-2 and TRBJ2-5; 9 nucleotides agree with TRBD1. The CDR3 runs to 15 residues. V lost 6 bases, J lost 5 bases, and 10 bases stayed unmatched. Germline CDR1 and CDR2: SGHAT and FQNNGV. Together with reference TRBV11-2 and TRBJ2-5, the CDR3 gives the full variable domain: EAGVAQSPRYKIIEKRQSVAFWCNPISGHATLYWYQQILGQGPKLLIQFQNNGVVDDSQLPKDRFSAERLKGVDSTLKIQPAKLEDSAVYLCASRFTGGAEETQYFGPGTRLLVL.

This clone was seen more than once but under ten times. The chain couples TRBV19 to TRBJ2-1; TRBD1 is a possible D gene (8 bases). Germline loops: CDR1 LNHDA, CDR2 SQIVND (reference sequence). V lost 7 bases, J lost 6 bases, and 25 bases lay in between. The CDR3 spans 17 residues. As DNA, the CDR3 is TGTGCCAGTACCCCGACAGGGGAGGGTTTGGCCAGCAATGAGCAGTTCTTC. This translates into CASTPTGEGLASNEQFF.

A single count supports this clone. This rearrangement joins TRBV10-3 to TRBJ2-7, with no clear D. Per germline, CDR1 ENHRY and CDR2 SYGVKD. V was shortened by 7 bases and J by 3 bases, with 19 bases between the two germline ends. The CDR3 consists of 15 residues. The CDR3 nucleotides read TGTGCCATCAACCCGACGGACGTACCTATCTACGAGCAGTACTTC. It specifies CAINPTDVPIYEQYF.

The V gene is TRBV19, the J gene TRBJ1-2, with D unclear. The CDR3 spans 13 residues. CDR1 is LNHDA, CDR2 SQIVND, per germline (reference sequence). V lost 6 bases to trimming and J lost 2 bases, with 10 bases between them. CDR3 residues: CASSLDLNYGYTF. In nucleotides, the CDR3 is TGTGCCAGTAGCCTAGATCTCAACTATGGCTACACCTTC.

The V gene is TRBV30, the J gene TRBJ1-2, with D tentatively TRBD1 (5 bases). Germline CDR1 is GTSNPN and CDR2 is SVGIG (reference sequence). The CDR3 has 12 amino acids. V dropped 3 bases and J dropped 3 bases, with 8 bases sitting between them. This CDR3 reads CAWSKGDYGYTF. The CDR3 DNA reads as TGTGCCTGGAGCAAAGGGGACTATGGCTACACCTTC.

CDR3 bases: TGTGCCAGAGAGGCTGAAACCTACGAGCAGTACTTC. Its protein is CAREAETYEQYF. J is TRBJ2-7 and V is TRBV5-3; no definite D call. TRBV5-3 is reported as an ORF; its role is uncertain. The CDR3 has 12 amino acids. The V gene lost 7 bases and the J gene lost 2 bases, with 10 bases spanning the gap.

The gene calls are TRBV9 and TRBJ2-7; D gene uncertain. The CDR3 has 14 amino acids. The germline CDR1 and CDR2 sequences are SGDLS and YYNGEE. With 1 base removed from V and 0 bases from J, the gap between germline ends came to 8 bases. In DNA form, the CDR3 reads TGTGCCAGCAGCGTAACCCTGGACTCCTACGAGCAGTACTTC. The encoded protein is CASSVTLDSYEQYF.

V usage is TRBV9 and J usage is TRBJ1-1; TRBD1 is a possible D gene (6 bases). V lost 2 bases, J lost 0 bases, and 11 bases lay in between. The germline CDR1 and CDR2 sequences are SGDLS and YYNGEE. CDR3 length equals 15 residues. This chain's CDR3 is CASSVGTNLNTEAFF. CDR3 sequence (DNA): TGTGCCAGCAGCGTGGGGACAAATCTGAACACTGAAGCTTTCTTT. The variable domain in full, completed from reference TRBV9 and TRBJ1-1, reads DSGVTQTPKHLITATGQRVTLRCSPRSGDLSVYWYQQSLDQGLQFLIQYYNGEERAKGNILERFSAQQFPDLHSELNLSSLELGDSALYFCASSVGTNLNTEAFFGQGTRLTVV.

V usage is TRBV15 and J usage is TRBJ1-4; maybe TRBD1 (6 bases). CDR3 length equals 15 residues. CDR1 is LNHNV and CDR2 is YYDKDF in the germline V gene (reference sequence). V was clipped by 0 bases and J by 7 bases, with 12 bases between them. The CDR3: CATSRDPSRGEKLFF. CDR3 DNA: TGTGCCACCAGCAGAGATCCGTCCAGGGGTGAAAAACTGTTTTTT.

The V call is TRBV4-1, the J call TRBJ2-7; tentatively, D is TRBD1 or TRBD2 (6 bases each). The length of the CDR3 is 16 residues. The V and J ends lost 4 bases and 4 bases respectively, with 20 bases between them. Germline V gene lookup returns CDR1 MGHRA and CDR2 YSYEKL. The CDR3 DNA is TGCGCCAGCAGCCCATCGGGGGCCCCCGGGGATTACGAGCAGTACTTC. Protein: CASSPSGAPGDYEQYF.

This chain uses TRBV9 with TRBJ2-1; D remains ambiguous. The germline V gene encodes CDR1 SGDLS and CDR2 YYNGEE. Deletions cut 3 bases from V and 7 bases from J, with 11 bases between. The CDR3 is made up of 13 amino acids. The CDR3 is CASSALGLNEQFF. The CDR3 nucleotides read TGTGCCAGCAGCGCGCTAGGTCTAAATGAGCAGTTCTTC.

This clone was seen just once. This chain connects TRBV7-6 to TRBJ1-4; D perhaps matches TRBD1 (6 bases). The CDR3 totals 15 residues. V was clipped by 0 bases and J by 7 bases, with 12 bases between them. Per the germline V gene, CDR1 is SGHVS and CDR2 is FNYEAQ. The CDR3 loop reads CASSLATQGGEKLFF. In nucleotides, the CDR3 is TGTGCCAGCAGCTTAGCGACACAGGGAGGTGAAAAACTGTTTTTT.

CDR3 DNA: TGTGCCAGCAGGGTTCGACAGGCGTCCTACGAGCAGTACTTC. It encodes CASRVRQASYEQYF. The V call is TRBV2, the J call TRBJ2-7; TRBD1 might be the D (6 bases). This CDR3 contains 14 residues. The V gene lost 6 bases and the J gene lost 1 base, with 13 bases spanning the gap. Germline V gene data show CDR1 as SNHLY and CDR2 as FYNNEI.

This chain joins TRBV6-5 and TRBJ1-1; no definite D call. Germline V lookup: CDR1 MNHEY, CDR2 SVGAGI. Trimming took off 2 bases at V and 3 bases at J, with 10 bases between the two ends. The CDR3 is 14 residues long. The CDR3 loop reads CASSYDEGYTEAFF. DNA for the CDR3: TGTGCCAGCAGTTACGACGAGGGTTACACTGAAGCTTTCTTT.

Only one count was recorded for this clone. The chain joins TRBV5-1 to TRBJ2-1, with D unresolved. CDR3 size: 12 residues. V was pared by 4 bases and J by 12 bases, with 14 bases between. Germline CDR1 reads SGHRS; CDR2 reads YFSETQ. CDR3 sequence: CASSPDLLGQFF. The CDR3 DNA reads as TGCGCCAGCAGCCCGGACCTCCTAGGGCAGTTCTTC.

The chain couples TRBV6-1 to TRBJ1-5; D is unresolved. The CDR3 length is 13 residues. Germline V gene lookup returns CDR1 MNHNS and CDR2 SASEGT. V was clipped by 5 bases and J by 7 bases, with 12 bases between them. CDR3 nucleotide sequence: TGTGCCAGCAGTCTGGCTTACAAACAGCCCCAGCATTTT. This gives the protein CASSLAYKQPQHF.

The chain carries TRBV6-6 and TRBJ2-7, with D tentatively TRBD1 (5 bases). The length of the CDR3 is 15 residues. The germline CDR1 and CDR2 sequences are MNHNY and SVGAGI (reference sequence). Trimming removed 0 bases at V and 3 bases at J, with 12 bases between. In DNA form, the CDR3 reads TGTGCCAGCAGTTACTCGACGGCAGGGAACTACGAGCAGTACTTC. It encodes CASSYSTAGNYEQYF.

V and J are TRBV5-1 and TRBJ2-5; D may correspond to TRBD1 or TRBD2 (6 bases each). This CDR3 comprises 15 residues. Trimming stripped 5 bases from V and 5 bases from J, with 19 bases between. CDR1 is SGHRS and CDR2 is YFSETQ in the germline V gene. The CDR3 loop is CASSYGLSRGETQYF. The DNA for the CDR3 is TGCGCCAGCAGTTACGGACTATCGAGGGGGGAGACCCAGTACTTC.

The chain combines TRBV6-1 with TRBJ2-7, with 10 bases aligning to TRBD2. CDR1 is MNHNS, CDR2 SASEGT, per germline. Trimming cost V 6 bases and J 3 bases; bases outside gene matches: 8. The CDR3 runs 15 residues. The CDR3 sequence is CASSDISGRNYEQYF. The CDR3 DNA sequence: TGTGCCAGCAGCGACATTAGCGGGAGGAACTACGAGCAGTACTTC.